Presented here are 11 T cell receptor beta chains from one specimen sequenced in a study of vaccination effects on CD4 cells after COVID-19. The data were produced by immunoSEQ multiplex PCR, yet TCRdb's version contains in-frame clones alone and is incomplete. Seen here are around 41,000 clones, over 80% observed once, and the top ten hold about 2.7%. Researchers isolated CD4+ T cells once 9 to 11 days of culture had elapsed. These receptors' antigens are unknown. The sequencing used CD4+ T cells from PBMCs cultured without peptide, collected before COVID-19 vaccination. These receptors came from a human donor who received a COVID-19 vaccine.

The chain carries TRBV12-3 or TRBV12-4 and TRBJ1-5; the D gene is possibly TRBD1 (5 bases). This CDR3 is 12 amino acids long. V dropped 7 bases and J dropped 9 bases, with 13 bases sitting between them. The CDR3: CASTGTQGPQHF. DNA for the CDR3: TGTGCCAGCACCGGGACCCAAGGGCCCCAGCATTTT.

The chain is built from TRBV6-4 and TRBJ2-3, with unresolved D. CDR1 MRHNA and CDR2 SNTAGT come from the germline V gene. Between the trimmed V and J ends, which lost 6 bases and 0 bases, there was a span of 10 bases. This CDR3 region has 14 residues. The CDR3: CASREQISTDTQYF. The CDR3 DNA reads as TGTGCCAGCAGGGAGCAAATCAGCACAGATACGCAGTATTTT.

The rearrangement joins TRBV24-1 to TRBJ2-5; D uncertain. Germline CDR1 is KGHDR and CDR2 is SFDVKD. The CDR3 is made up of 16 amino acids. Trimming left V 3 bases short and J 5 bases short, with 18 bases between. The CDR3 loop is CATSDSRPTAGETQYF. In nucleotides, the CDR3 is TGTGCCACCAGTGATAGCCGGCCGACCGCCGGGGAGACCCAGTACTTC.

The chain combines TRBV5-1 with TRBJ2-2; no firm D call. Germline values: CDR1 SGHRS, CDR2 YFSETQ. V was trimmed by 3 bases and J by 6 bases, leaving 9 bases between them. The CDR3 totals 13 residues. The CDR3 region has the DNA TGCGCCAGCAGCTCTACATTGTCCGGGGAGCTGTTTTTT. Translation: CASSSTLSGELFF. The whole variable domain, filled in from reference TRBV5-1 and TRBJ2-2, reads KAGVTQTPRYLIKTRGQQVTLSCSPISGHRSVSWYQQTPGQGLQFLFEYFSETQRNKGNFPGRFSGRQFSNSRSEMNVSTLELGDSALYLCASSSTLSGELFFGEGSRLTVL.

The chain carries TRBV18 and TRBJ1-3; a possible D gene is TRBD1 (6 bases). Trimming took 4 bases from V and 4 from J, leaving 20 bases between them. Germline CDR1 is KGHSH and CDR2 is LQKENI. CDR3 length equals 17 residues. CDR3 protein: CASSLYDQKGTGNTIYF. CDR3 nucleotides: TGTGCCAGCTCACTATACGACCAAAAAGGGACAGGAAACACCATATATTTT.

The V gene is TRBV5-1, the J gene TRBJ2-3; D gene uncertain. Trimming shortened V by 0 bases and J by 2 bases, and 4 bases separated the two germline ends. The CDR3 runs to 13 residues. Germline V gene data show CDR1 as SGHRS and CDR2 as YFSETQ. CDR3 sequence: CASSLGDTDTQYF. The CDR3 DNA is TGCGCCAGCAGCTTGGGGGACACAGATACGCAGTATTTT.

A few counts support this clone. The CDR3 loop reads CASSQFGTVNTEAFF. Here the CDR3 DNA reads TGTGCCAGCAGCCAATTTGGGACTGTGAACACTGAAGCTTTCTTT. J is TRBJ1-1 and V is TRBV14, with a tentative D call TRBD1 (5 bases). This CDR3 is 15 amino acids long. CDR1 SGHDN and CDR2 FVKESK come from the germline V gene. V was trimmed by 2 bases and J by 0 bases, leaving 10 bases between them.

The chain is built from TRBV18 and TRBJ2-5; no clear D. CDR1 KGHSH and CDR2 LQKENI come from the germline V gene. This CDR3 is built from 12 residues. The V gene lost 4 bases and the J gene lost 1 base, with 4 bases spanning the gap. The CDR3 loop reads CASSLTQETQYF. The CDR3 nucleotides are TGTGCCAGCTCACTAACCCAAGAGACCCAGTACTTC.

V usage is TRBV6-6 and J usage is TRBJ2-2; 8 bases agree with TRBD2. CDR3 length: 16 residues. CDR1 and CDR2 (germline): MNHNY, SVGAGI (reference sequence). V lost 0 bases to trimming and J lost 5 bases; unmatched junction nucleotides: 5. CDR3 sequence: CASSYSKGTRTGELFF. CDR3 in DNA: TGTGCCAGCAGTTACTCGAAAGGGACTAGAACCGGGGAGCTGTTTTTT.

The chain uses TRBV7-2 and TRBJ2-7, with 14 bases lining up with TRBD2. Germline lookup yields CDR1 SGHTA and CDR2 FQGNSA. The CDR3 extends over 15 amino acids. The V segment lost 3 bases and the J segment 6 bases; nucleotides outside the gene matches: 4. The CDR3 DNA sequence: TGTGCCAGCAGCTTGACTAGCGGGGGGGGGTTCGAGCAGTACGTC. Translation: CASSLTSGGGFEQYV.

Note on this clone: Its ends do not fully match the called genes, so a read error is possible. The chain is built from TRBV6-2 or TRBV6-3 and TRBJ1-1, with D tentatively TRBD1 (5 bases). The CDR3 runs 12 residues. The germline V gene encodes CDR1 MNHEY and CDR2 SVGEGT. The CDR3 bases are TGTGCCAGCAGTTACGAGGGGTCTGACGCTTTCTTT. It yields the protein CASSYEGSDAFF.